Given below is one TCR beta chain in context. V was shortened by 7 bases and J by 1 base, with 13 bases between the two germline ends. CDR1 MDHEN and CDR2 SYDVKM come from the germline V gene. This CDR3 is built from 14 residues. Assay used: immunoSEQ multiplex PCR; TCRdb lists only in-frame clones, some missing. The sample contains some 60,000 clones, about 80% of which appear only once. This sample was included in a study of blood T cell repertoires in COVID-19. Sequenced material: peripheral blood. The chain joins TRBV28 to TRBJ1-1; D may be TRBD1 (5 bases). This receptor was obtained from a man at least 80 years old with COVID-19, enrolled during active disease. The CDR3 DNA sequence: TGTGCCAGCAATCCCCGGGGGAAGAACACTGAAGCTTTCTTT. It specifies CASNPRGKNTEAFF.